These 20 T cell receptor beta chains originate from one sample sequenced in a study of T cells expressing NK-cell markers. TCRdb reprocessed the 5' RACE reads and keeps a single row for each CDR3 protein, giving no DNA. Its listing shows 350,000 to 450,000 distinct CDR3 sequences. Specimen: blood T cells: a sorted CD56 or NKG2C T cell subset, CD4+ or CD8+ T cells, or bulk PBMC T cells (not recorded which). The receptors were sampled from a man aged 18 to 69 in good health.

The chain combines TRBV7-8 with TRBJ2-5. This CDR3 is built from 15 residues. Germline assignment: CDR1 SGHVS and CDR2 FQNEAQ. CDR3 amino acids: CASSLYTEGSETQYF. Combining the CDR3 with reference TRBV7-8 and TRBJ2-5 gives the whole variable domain GAGVSQSPRYKVAKRGQDVALRCDPISGHVSLFWYQQALGQGPEFLTYFQNEAQLDKSGLPSDRFFAERPEGSVSTLKIQRTQQEDSAVYLCASSLYTEGSETQYFGPGTRLLVL.

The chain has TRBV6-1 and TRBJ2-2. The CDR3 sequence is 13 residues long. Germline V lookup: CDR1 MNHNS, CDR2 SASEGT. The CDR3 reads CASRRSNTGELFF.

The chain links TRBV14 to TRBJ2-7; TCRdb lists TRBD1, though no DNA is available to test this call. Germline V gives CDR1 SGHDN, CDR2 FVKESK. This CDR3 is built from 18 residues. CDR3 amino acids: CASSQYLPWQGAFFEQYF.

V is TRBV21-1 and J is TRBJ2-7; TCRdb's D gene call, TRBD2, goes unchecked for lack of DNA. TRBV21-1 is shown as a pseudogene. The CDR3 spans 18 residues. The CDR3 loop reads CASSTSGDCPRTCYEQYF.

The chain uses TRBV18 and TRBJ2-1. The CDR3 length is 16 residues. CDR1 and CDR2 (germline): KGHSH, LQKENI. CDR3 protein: CASSPPTGYSYNEQFF.

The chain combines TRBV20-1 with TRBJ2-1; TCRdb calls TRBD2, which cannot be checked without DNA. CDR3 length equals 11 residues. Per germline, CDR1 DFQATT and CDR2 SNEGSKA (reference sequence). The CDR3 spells CASGGAYEQFF.

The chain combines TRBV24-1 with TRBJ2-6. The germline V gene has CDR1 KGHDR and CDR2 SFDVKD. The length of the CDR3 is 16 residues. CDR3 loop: CATSDWVGSGANVLTF.

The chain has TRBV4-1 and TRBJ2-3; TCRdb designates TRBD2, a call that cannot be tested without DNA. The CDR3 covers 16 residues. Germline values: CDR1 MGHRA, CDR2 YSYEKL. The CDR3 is CASSQATGASTDTQYF.

CDR3 residues: CASSSRTSGGYEQFF. The rearrangement joins TRBV28 to TRBJ2-1; TCRdb calls TRBD2, which cannot be checked without DNA. Germline V gene lookup returns CDR1 MDHEN and CDR2 SYDVKM. This CDR3 is built from 15 residues.

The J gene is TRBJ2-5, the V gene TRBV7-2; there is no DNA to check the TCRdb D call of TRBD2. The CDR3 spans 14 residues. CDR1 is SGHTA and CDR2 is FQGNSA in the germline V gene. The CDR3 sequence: CASSLSSQPTAQYF.

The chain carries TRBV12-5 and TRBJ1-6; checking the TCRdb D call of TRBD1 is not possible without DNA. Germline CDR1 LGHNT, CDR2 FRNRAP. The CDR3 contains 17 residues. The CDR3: CASGLMPIGTGNSPLHF.

CDR3 sequence reads: CSASGTSPDTQYF. The rearrangement links TRBV20-1 to TRBJ2-3; as DNA is missing, the TRBD1 call by TCRdb cannot be tested. Germline loops: CDR1 DFQATT, CDR2 SNEGSKA (reference sequence). The CDR3 is made up of 13 amino acids.

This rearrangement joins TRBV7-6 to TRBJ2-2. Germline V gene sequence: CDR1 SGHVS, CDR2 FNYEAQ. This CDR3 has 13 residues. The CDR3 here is CASSGHRLGELFF.

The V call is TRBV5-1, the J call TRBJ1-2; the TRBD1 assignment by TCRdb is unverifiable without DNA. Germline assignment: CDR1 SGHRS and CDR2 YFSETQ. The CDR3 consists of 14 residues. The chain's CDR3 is CASSSSGGRSGYTF.

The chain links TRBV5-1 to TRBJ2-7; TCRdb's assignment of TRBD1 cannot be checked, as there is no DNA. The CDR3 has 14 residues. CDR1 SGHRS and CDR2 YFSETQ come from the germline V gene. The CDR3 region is CASSLAPPRGEQYF. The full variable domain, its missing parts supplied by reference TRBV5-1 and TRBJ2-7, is KAGVTQTPRYLIKTRGQQVTLSCSPISGHRSVSWYQQTPGQGLQFLFEYFSETQRNKGNFPGRFSGRQFSNSRSEMNVSTLELGDSALYLCASSLAPPRGEQYFGPGTRLTVT.

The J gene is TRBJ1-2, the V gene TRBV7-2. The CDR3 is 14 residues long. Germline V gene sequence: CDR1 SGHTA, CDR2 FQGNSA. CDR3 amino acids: CASSLRRDNYGYTF.

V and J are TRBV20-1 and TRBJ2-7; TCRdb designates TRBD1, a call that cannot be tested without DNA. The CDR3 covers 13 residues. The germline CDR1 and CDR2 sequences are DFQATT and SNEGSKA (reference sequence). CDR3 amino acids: CSARTGTVGSQYF.

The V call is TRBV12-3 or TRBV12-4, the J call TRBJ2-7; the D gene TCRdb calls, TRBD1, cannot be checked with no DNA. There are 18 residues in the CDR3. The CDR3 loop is CASRKIGETGRGRVEQYF.

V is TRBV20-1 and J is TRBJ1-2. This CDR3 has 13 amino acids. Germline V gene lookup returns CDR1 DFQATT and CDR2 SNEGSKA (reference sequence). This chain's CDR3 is CSASPGQALGYTF.

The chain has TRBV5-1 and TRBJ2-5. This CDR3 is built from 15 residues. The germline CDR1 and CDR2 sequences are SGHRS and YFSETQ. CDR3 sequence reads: CASSLGRLTQETQYF. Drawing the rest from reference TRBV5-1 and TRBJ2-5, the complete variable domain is KAGVTQTPRYLIKTRGQQVTLSCSPISGHRSVSWYQQTPGQGLQFLFEYFSETQRNKGNFPGRFSGRQFSNSRSEMNVSTLELGDSALYLCASSLGRLTQETQYFGPGTRLLVL.